Detailed here is one T cell receptor beta chain. Antigen specificity is unknown. This entry is derived from a study of OX40 agonist ivuxolimab in advanced cancers. The study, taken as a whole, reports: Among T cells, CD8+ cells averaged more expanded clones than CD4+ cells. CD4+ and CD8+ T cells in blood underwent clonal expansion by week 6 at 0.1 to 3.0 mg/kg.

Clones were sequenced by immunoSEQ multiplex PCR, and TCRdb holds only the in-frame ones, with some missing. The table has 30,000 to 40,000 clones, around 83% seen once. Looked up from germline, CDR1 is MNHEY and CDR2 is SVGAGI. Between the trimmed V and J ends, which lost 5 bases and 4 bases, there was a span of 17 bases. CDR3 length: 15 amino acids. The TCR was taken from an adult with an advanced solid tumor such as melanoma, head and neck, liver or kidney cancer. The material sequenced was CD4+ or CD8+ T cells sorted from blood, taken in a trial of the OX40 agonist ivuxolimab. The chain carries TRBV6-5 and TRBJ2-5; D may be TRBD2 (6 bases). This CDR3 reads CASSRNTSPSETQYF. CDR3 DNA: TGTGCCAGCAGTCGTAATACTAGCCCATCAGAGACCCAGTACTTC.